Described below is a single TCR beta chain sequence and its context. Its cognate antigen is unknown. Germline V gives CDR1 SGHKS, CDR2 YYEKEE (reference sequence). Between the trimmed V and J ends, which lost 4 bases and 2 bases, there was a span of 13 bases. The CDR3 sequence is 15 residues long. This entry comes from a study of early T cells in non-severe SARS-CoV-2 infection. Findings of the study overall: VDJdb-based matching was biased toward anti-spike CD8 responses and missed private and CD4 specificities.

Each CDR3 protein is one row after TCRdb ran MiXCR on the 5' RACE reads. The sample consists of 98,000 or so distinct CDR3 sequences, approximately 12% of them appearing once. The chain links TRBV5-5 to TRBJ1-5, with a possible D match to TRBD1 (5 bases). This TCR was recovered from an adult who was a healthcare worker with PCR-confirmed SARS-CoV-2 infection or an uninfected control (not recorded which). The sample here was whole blood, taken at baseline. CDR3 DNA: TGTGCCAGCAGCCGAACGGGGGATGGCAATCAGCCCCAGCATTTT. Translating gives CASSRTGDGNQPQHF.